Below are 17 T cell receptor beta chains sequenced from a single sample in a study of blood T cells in healthy people across ages. A second about 7 to 11 cycle PCR used barcoded and J-beta primers. MiXCR, run by TCRdb on the 5' RACE reads, gives a single entry per CDR3 protein. The sample consists of some 860,000 distinct CDR3 sequences, approximately 60% of them appearing once. Sequences were obtained from blood. These TCRs come from a man aged 35-49 years in good health.

The chain combines TRBV21-1 with TRBJ2-5; TRBD2, as called in the table, went unchecked against the DNA. The J call could be wrong; TRBJ2-7 is a better fit for the DNA end. TRBV21-1 is tagged as a pseudogene. The CDR3 has 17 residues. CDR3 region: CASGTLGGRCGAYEQYF. The CDR3 DNA follows: TGTGCCAGCGGCACCTTAGGAGGGAGGTGCGGGGCCTACGAGCAGTACTTC.

The gene calls are TRBV28 and TRBJ2-5; TRBD1 aligns across 7 bases. The J call may not be correct, given that the DNA end is closer to TRBJ2-7. Germline CDR1 is MDHEN and CDR2 is SYDVKM. CDR3 length: 15 residues. In DNA form, the CDR3 reads TGTGCCAGCAGTTTATCCGGGGACAGTGTGTACGAGCAGTACTTC. It is translated as CASSLSGDSVYEQYF.

The sample holds a few counts of this clonotype. The chain uses TRBV28 and TRBJ2-5; D is ambiguous. Trimming removed 5 bases at V and 4 bases at J, with 14 bases between. The germline gives CDR1 MDHEN, CDR2 SYDVKM. The CDR3 spans 14 residues. For the CDR3, the DNA is TGTGCCAGCAGTCCCCCCTCGACGGGAGAGACCCAGTACTTC. Its protein product is CASSPPSTGETQYF.

The chain combines TRBV6-5 with TRBJ2-2; 9 nucleotides line up with TRBD2. Trimming at V came to 8 bases and at J to 6 bases, leaving 7 bases not matched to a gene. The CDR3 loop spans 14 amino acids. From germline, CDR1 is MNHEY and CDR2 SVGAGI. The CDR3 region is CASFGGGVAGELFF. The CDR3 nucleotides are TGTGCCAGCTTCGGCGGGGGGGTGGCCGGGGAGCTGTTTTTT.

This chain connects TRBV7-2 to TRBJ1-5; perhaps TRBD1 as D (6 bases). The J call may be wrong; the DNA end is better matched by TRBJ2-3. Germline V gene data show CDR1 as SGHTA and CDR2 as FQGNSA. CDR3 length: 13 amino acids. CDR3 sequence (DNA): TGTGCCAGCAGCTTATCAGGGGTACAGCCCCAGTATTTT. Its translation: CASSLSGVQPQYF.

This clonotype showed up just a few times. The junction shows a germline mismatch at one end, possibly a read error. This chain links TRBV20-1 with TRBJ1-3; weak D call: TRBD1 (5 bases). CDR3 length: 15 amino acids. The germline CDR1 and CDR2 sequences are DFQATT and SNEGSKA (reference sequence). The CDR3 reads CSARDNRGGGYTIYF. In DNA, the CDR3 is TGCAGTGCTAGAGATAATAGGGGTGGTGGATACACCATATATTTT.

V gene TRBV28 combines with J gene TRBJ1-2, with D maybe TRBD1 (6 bases). This CDR3 is 14 amino acids long. V was shortened by 7 bases and J by 0 bases, with 12 bases between the two germline ends. Germline lookup yields CDR1 MDHEN and CDR2 SYDVKM. CDR3 coding DNA: TGTGCCAGCAAACAGGGAACTTCTAACTATGGCTACACCTTC. Translation gives CASKQGTSNYGYTF.

The rearrangement uses TRBV9 and TRBJ1-1; D perhaps matches TRBD1 (5 bases). Trimming cost V 7 bases and J 4 bases, with 8 bases left between them. CDR1 is SGDLS, CDR2 YYNGEE, per germline. This CDR3 is 11 amino acids long. The CDR3 coding sequence is TGTGCCAGCGGAGGGGCCACTGAAGCTTTCTTT. Protein: CASGGATEAFF.

The chain employs TRBV29-1 and TRBJ2-6; D unclear. The V gene lost 2 bases and the J gene lost 1 base, with 12 bases spanning the gap. The length of the CDR3 is 16 residues. CDR1 SQVTM and CDR2 ANQGSEA come from the germline V gene. In nucleotides, the CDR3 is TGCAGCGTTGAATCGGTGGCCTTATCTGGGGCCAACGTCCTGACTTTC. Translated, it gives CSVESVALSGANVLTF.

This chain connects TRBV20-1 to TRBJ2-5; 7 bases align to TRBD1. TRBJ2-7 explains the end of the DNA better; the J call may be wrong. The germline gives CDR1 DFQATT, CDR2 SNEGSKA (reference sequence). The CDR3 totals 15 residues. The CDR3 region has the DNA TGCAGTGCTAGAGATCAGGACAGGACCTCCTACGAGCAGTACTTC. Its translation: CSARDQDRTSYEQYF.

This clonotype was counted ten times or more. The chain has TRBV16 and TRBJ1-1; 8 nucleotides agree with TRBD1. This CDR3 is 15 amino acids long. Germline lookup yields CDR1 KGHSY and CDR2 FQNENV. Trimming took 2 bases from V and 0 from J; bases not matched to a gene: 2. CDR3: CASSQTGGMNTEAFF. The CDR3 DNA reads TGTGCCAGCAGCCAAACAGGGGGAATGAACACTGAAGCTTTCTTT.

This chain uses TRBV5-1 with TRBJ2-5; D not resolved. The V end was cut by 1 base, the J end by 0 bases, with 10 bases between. Germline CDR1 SGHRS, CDR2 YFSETQ. The CDR3 has 15 residues. DNA for the CDR3: TGCGCCAGCAGCTTGCTGTCTAAGTACCAAGAGACCCAGTACTTC. Amino acid sequence: CASSLLSKYQETQYF.

This chain joins TRBV10-2 and TRBJ2-7; 10 bases match TRBD2. Germline trimming cut 0 bases from V and 2 bases from J; bases unmatched to any gene: 7. The CDR3 consists of 17 residues. Looked up from germline, CDR1 is WSHSY and CDR2 is SAAADI. CDR3 sequence: CASSESTTSGVPYEQYF. The CDR3 DNA reads as TGCGCCAGCAGTGAGTCGACAACTAGCGGGGTCCCCTACGAGCAGTACTTC.

This clonotype was detected only a few times. The V gene is TRBV28, the J gene TRBJ2-7; tentative D call: TRBD2 (6 bases). Deletions cut 6 bases from V and 5 bases from J, with 23 bases between. CDR1 is MDHEN and CDR2 is SYDVKM in the germline V gene. The CDR3 sequence is 16 residues long. The CDR3 region has the DNA TGTGCCAGCAGCTTTGGGATCGGGACTCCATTCCACGAGCAGTACTTC. Its protein is CASSFGIGTPFHEQYF.

The chain has TRBV12-3 or TRBV12-4 and TRBJ1-6; 7 positions match TRBD1. After removal of 6 bases from V and 7 bases from J, the junction contained 12 bases not matched to a gene. This CDR3 has 16 amino acids. CDR3 in amino acids: CASRGAKGGVNSPLHF. The CDR3 DNA is TGTGCCAGCAGGGGGGCAAAAGGGGGCGTCAATTCACCCCTCCACTTT.

The gene calls are TRBV28 and TRBJ2-5, with a possible D match to TRBD2 (7 bases). V was cut by 6 bases and J by 5 bases, with 22 bases left in between. This CDR3 has 16 amino acids. CDR1 and CDR2 from the germline V gene are MDHEN and SYDVKM. The CDR3 is CASSPIRGGAAETQYF. For the CDR3, the DNA is TGTGCCAGCAGCCCGATAAGAGGGGGGGCCGCGGAGACCCAGTACTTC.

The V call is TRBV10-2, the J call TRBJ2-7; tentative D call: TRBD1 (6 bases). The J call is doubtful: the DNA matches TRBJ2-5 better. CDR3 length: 14 residues. The germline CDR1 and CDR2 sequences are WSHSY and SAAADI. The CDR3 DNA reads as TGCGCCAGCAGGACCAGGGGTAAATGGGAGACCCAGTACTTC. Translated: CASRTRGKWETQYF.